Detailed here is one T cell receptor (beta chain). Antigen specificity is unknown. The sample originates from a study of T cell responses to AZD1222 COVID-19 vaccine. Study-wide points: Baseline serology detected seropositivity in only six AZD1222 recipients.

The ends were cut back, 5 bases at V and 3 bases at J, with 11 bases in the middle. CDR1 and CDR2 from the germline V gene are SEHNR and FQNEAQ (reference sequence). The CDR3 is made up of 13 amino acids. Some clones are missing from TCRdb's copy, which holds only in-frame ones; the method was immunoSEQ multiplex PCR. The table shows over 100,000 clones, with about 90% occurring only once. The rearrangement uses TRBV7-9 and TRBJ2-7; TRBD1 might be the D (6 bases). The clonotype comes from an adult who received the AZD1222 COVID-19 vaccine. The source material was peripheral blood, sampled 28 days after the second AZD1222 dose. The CDR3 DNA follows: TGTGCCAGCAGCCGGGTAGGGGGCTACGAGCAGTACTTC. This encodes CASSRVGGYEQYF.